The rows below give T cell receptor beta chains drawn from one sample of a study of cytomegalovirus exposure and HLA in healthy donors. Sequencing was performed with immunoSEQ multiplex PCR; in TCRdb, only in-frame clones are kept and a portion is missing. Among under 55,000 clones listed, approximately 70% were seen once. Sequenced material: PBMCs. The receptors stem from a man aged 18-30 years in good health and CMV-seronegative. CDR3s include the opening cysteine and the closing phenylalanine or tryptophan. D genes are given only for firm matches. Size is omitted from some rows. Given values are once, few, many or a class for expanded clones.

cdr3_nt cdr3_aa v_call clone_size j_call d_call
TGTGCCAGCAGCGAACAGTTGGGTAATGAAAAACTGTTTTTT CASSEQLGNEKLFF TRBV7-9 - TRBJ1-4 -
TGCAGCGGGACTAGCGGGAGGGCCTACGAGCAGTACTTC CSGTSGRAYEQYF TRBV29-1 - TRBJ2-7 TRBD2
TGTGCCAGCAGTCCAGGGATCACCTACGAGCAGTACTTC CASSPGITYEQYF TRBV27 - TRBJ2-7 -
TGTGCCAGCAGTCCCCGACGGGGGAATGAAAAACTGTTTTTT CASSPRRGNEKLFF TRBV27 once TRBJ1-4 -
TGCGCCAGCAGCGGTACAGCAGGGAAAGAGACCCAGTACTTC CASSGTAGKETQYF TRBV4-1 - TRBJ2-5 -
TGTGCCAGCAGAGCCCCTATCGAGGGTATTACGCAGTATTTT CASRAPIEGITQYF TRBV6-5 - TRBJ2-3 -
TGCGCCAGCAGCCACGTGGGAGGGGGAAAAGACGAGCAGTACTTC CASSHVGGGKDEQYF TRBV4-3 - TRBJ2-7 -
TGTGCCAGCAGCTTAGTTTTCAACAATGAGCAGTTCTTC CASSLVFNNEQFF TRBV7-8 - TRBJ2-1 -
TGTGCCAGCAGTTACGGAGGGGATGAGCAGTTCTTC CASSYGGDEQFF TRBV6-5 - TRBJ2-1 -
TGTGCCAGCTCACCACCGATGTCAGTGAACACTGAAGCTTTCTTT CASSPPMSVNTEAFF TRBV18 few TRBJ1-1 -
TGTGCCTGGAGTACCCGGAGGACGGTTATGGATGGCTACACCTTC CAWSTRRTVMDGYTF TRBV30 - TRBJ1-2 -
TGTGCCAGCAGCCAAGACTCACGGACTAGCGGTATAGAGTACGAGCAGTACTTC CASSQDSRTSGIEYEQYF TRBV4-2 - TRBJ2-7 TRBD2
TGTGCCAGCAGCCCGCCGGGACAGAGGAACGAGCAGTACTTC CASSPPGQRNEQYF TRBV7-9 - TRBJ2-7 TRBD1
TGTGCCAGCAGGGGACTAGGATCCTACAATGAGCAGTTCTTC CASRGLGSYNEQFF TRBV27 - TRBJ2-1 TRBD2
TGTGCCATCGCGAGCGGGAGGGGGGATGAGCAGTTCTTC CAIASGRGDEQFF TRBV10-3 - TRBJ2-1 TRBD2
TGTGCCAGCAGCCCGAGCGGGACTCTCTACGAGCAGTACTTC CASSPSGTLYEQYF TRBV28 - TRBJ2-7 TRBD2
TGTGCCAGCAGCGCAGTACAGGGGACTTCTGGAAACACCATATATTTT CASSAVQGTSGNTIYF TRBV14 - TRBJ1-3 TRBD1
TGTGCCAGCAGTTTATCCGGGACGGGGGAATTCTTC CASSLSGTGEFF TRBV27 - TRBJ2-1 -
TGTGCCTGGAGTGTCTTTTCTGAAGCTTTCTTT CAWSVFSEAFF TRBV30 - TRBJ1-1 -
TGTGCCAGCAGCCAGGACAGCCGCTACGAGCAGTACTTC CASSQDSRYEQYF TRBV28 - TRBJ2-7 -
TGTGCCAGCAGTTACCTAGCGGGAGCTTACAATGAGCAGTTCTTC CASSYLAGAYNEQFF TRBV6-5 few TRBJ2-1 TRBD2
TGTGCCACCAGCAGAGGGCAGGGGTCCGGCGTCTACGAGCAGTACTTC CATSRGQGSGVYEQYF TRBV15 few TRBJ2-7 -
TGCGCCAGCTCCGTGACAGCTAACTATGGCTACACCTTC CASSVTANYGYTF TRBV5-1 - TRBJ1-2 -
TGTGCCAGCAGCCTCGGACTAGCGGCCGCCTCTGGGGCCAACGTCCTGACTTTC CASSLGLAAASGANVLTF TRBV5-4 - TRBJ2-6 TRBD2
TGCGCCAGCAGCCAAGATGAGAAAACCCAGTACTTC CASSQDEKTQYF TRBV4-1 - TRBJ2-5 -
TGTGCCAGCAGCTTAGGGACAGGGGGTTCCCAAGCTTTCTTT CASSLGTGGSQAFF TRBV7-2 - TRBJ1-1 TRBD1
TGTGCCAGCAGCGTAGATCCCCCGGACGGGAGGGGACCAAGTTTATACAATGAGCAGTTCTTC CASSVDPPDGRGPSLYNEQFF TRBV9 once TRBJ2-1 TRBD2
TGTGCCAGCAGTGAGTTGCTGGACAGGGGGCCTATCGCTAGCAATCAGCCCCAGCATTTT CASSELLDRGPIASNQPQHF TRBV2 - TRBJ1-5 TRBD1
TGTGCCTGGAGTGTACGCGGGATGACGTCCTACAATGAGCAGTTCTTC CAWSVRGMTSYNEQFF TRBV30 few TRBJ2-1 -
TGTGCCAGCAGCGTCAGGCCCGACAGGGCAGATACGCAGTATTTT CASSVRPDRADTQYF TRBV7-8 - TRBJ2-3 TRBD1
TGTGCCAGCACTCGAACCGGGTTAAGCTCCTACGAGCAGTACTTC CASTRTGLSSYEQYF TRBV2 - TRBJ2-7 -
TGCGCCAGCAGCTATCAGGGGATCGGCTACACCTTC CASSYQGIGYTF TRBV5-1 once TRBJ1-2 -
TGTGCCTGGAGTGTGAGACGGGTGAACACCGGGGAGCTGTTTTTT CAWSVRRVNTGELFF TRBV30 - TRBJ2-2 -
TGCAGCGGCTATGGGCATAACTATGGCTACACCTTC CSGYGHNYGYTF TRBV29-1 - TRBJ1-2 -
TGTGCCAGCAGAAACTCAGGGCCGGGAGAATCACCCCTCCACTTT CASRNSGPGESPLHF TRBV28 once TRBJ1-6 -
TGTGCCAGCAGTTTTCACAGACAGAACACTGAAGCTTTCTTT CASSFHRQNTEAFF TRBV28 few TRBJ1-1 -
TGTGCCAGCCACGTCGGCCCCCCTGGGGGCACGGCCAAAAACATTCAGTACTTC CASHVGPPGGTAKNIQYF TRBV6-8 few TRBJ2-4 -
TGTGCCAGCAGCTGGACAGGGGGGAACACCGGGGAGCTGTTTTTT CASSWTGGNTGELFF TRBV2 - TRBJ2-2 TRBD1
TGTGCCTGGAGTGTTGTAGCGGGAGGGCTCAATGAGCAGTTCTTC CAWSVVAGGLNEQFF TRBV30 - TRBJ2-1 TRBD2
TGCGCCAGCAGTGGGAAGGGACTAGCGGCGACAAATGAGCAGTTCTTC CASSGKGLAATNEQFF TRBV10-2 - TRBJ2-1 TRBD2
TGTGCCTTTGGACAGGGGCGGAACGAGCAGTACTTC CAFGQGRNEQYF TRBV30 - TRBJ2-7 TRBD1
TGTGCCAGCAGCGGTCAGGCGGGCCCCAATGAGCAGTTCTTC CASSGQAGPNEQFF TRBV25-1 - TRBJ2-1 -
TGTGCCAGCAGCGTAGATGGGGGCACTAATGAAAAACTGTTTTTT CASSVDGGTNEKLFF TRBV9 few TRBJ1-4 -
TGCGCCAGCAGCCAAGATGGAGTGAATCGAGGGCGGCAGTATTTT CASSQDGVNRGRQYF TRBV4-3 once TRBJ2-3 -
TGCGCCAGCAGCCCGGGGACCGGGACTACTCAAGAGACCCAGTACTTC CASSPGTGTTQETQYF TRBV4-3 - TRBJ2-5 TRBD2
TGTGCCAGCGCGGTACGACCGGGGGAGACCCAGTACTTC CASAVRPGETQYF TRBV7-6 few TRBJ2-5 -
TGCAGTGCTAGCAGGAACGATGGCTACACCTTC CSASRNDGYTF TRBV20-1 - TRBJ1-2 -
TGTGCCAGCAGTGACAAGGGCGGGAGCGGCACAGATACGCAGTATTTT CASSDKGGSGTDTQYF TRBV6-4 few TRBJ2-3 TRBD2
TGTGCCAGCAGTGATGGGGACAGGGTATATGGCTACACCTTC CASSDGDRVYGYTF TRBV2 - TRBJ1-2 TRBD1
TGTGCCAGGGGACAGAGAGCCTACGAGCAGTACTTC CARGQRAYEQYF TRBV27 - TRBJ2-7 TRBD1
TGCGCCAGCAGCCAAGCAGGGTTCAATTCACCCCTCCACTTT CASSQAGFNSPLHF TRBV4-3 - TRBJ1-6 -
TGTGCCAGCAGTTTAAATCAGGGGAAAGCTTTCTTT CASSLNQGKAFF TRBV27 - TRBJ1-1 -
TGCGCCAGCAGCGCCCCGGGGCGGGGTCGGAACACTGAAGCTTTCTTT CASSAPGRGRNTEAFF TRBV4-1 - TRBJ1-1 -
TGTGCCACGACCCGGGGACAGGGGAGCTATGGCTACACCTTC CATTRGQGSYGYTF TRBV9 - TRBJ1-2 TRBD1
TGTGCCAGCAGCCCGGGGGGGACATCCGAAGCTTTCTTT CASSPGGTSEAFF TRBV7-9 - TRBJ1-1 -
TGTGCCAGCAGCTTAGGCGGGGGCCAAGAGACCCAGTACTTC CASSLGGGQETQYF TRBV11-2 few TRBJ2-5 TRBD2
TGTGCCTGGAGTGTCACGTATGCGGCTGAAGCTTTCTTT CAWSVTYAAEAFF TRBV30 - TRBJ1-1 -